This T cell receptor beta chain is from a study of T cells in Graves' hyperthyroidism and ophthalmopathy. The study's findings and limits: Most expanded thyroid clonotypes above 0.001 recurred in blood.

Used for diagnoses were clinical symptoms, serum thyroxine and TRAb, thyroid ultrasound and orbital computed tomography. The authors obtained PBMCs from about 9 ml of fresh peripheral blood. From RNA transcripts, TCR beta CDR3 regions were amplified. The HTBI primer set served for first-round RT-PCR of the TCR CDR3. TCRdb itself ran the multiplex PCR reads through MiXCR, one entry per CDR3 protein. There are hundreds of thousands of distinct CDR3 sequences in the sample; about 14% occur only once, and roughly 4.5% lies in the top ten. The ends were cut back, 7 bases at V and 2 bases at J, with 11 bases in the middle. CDR1 MNHNS and CDR2 SASEGT come from the germline V gene. The CDR3 loop spans 13 amino acids. This clonotype was recorded at least ten times. No antigen is known for it.

What was sequenced was blood. This TCR derives from a woman aged 35 to 49 with Graves' ophthalmopathy. This chain links TRBV6-1 with TRBJ1-2; D is uncertain. CDR3 amino acids: CASKNGLNYGYTF. CDR3 nucleotides: TGTGCCAGCAAGAACGGTTTAAACTATGGCTACACCTTC.